This TCR beta chain stems from a study of T cell responses to AZD1222 COVID-19 vaccine (dated by TCRdb to the early 2020s). Broadly, across the study: AZD1222 recipients given second doses at about 4 weeks or at about 12 weeks were pooled, since spike-specific TCR depth and breadth were not found to differ between the two schedules. A total of 233 trial participants underwent TCR sequencing, of whom around 210 had received two doses of AZD1222 and 26 had received two doses of the MenACWY control vaccine. Trial participants were enrolled by age into subgroups of 18-55, 56-69 and 70-plus years, and roughly 160, 29 and 62 TCR-sequenced participants, respectively, were included in these subgroups. General findings and caveats noted by the study authors: Vaccine-associated CD4 TCRs spanned the whole spike protein, with dominant responses in regions 160-218 and 743-854. The 56-69-year group was small, and its depth increase did not reach significance, likely because of low power. Most participants were white British and females outnumbered males, and the authors suggested that clonal diversity may have been underestimated. A significant rise in spike-specific TCR breadth and depth was observed after two AZD1222 doses relative to day 0 and relative to MenACWY recipients. Because no samples from the day 14 peak response were available, repertoires could be characterized only after the peak T cell response. Nearly half of unique spike-specific TCRs reportedly recognized epitopes outside regions mutated in the B.1.351 and B.1.1.7 variants. Conclusions about previously exposed vaccinees were limited because only six AZD1222 recipients were SARS-CoV-2 seropositive at baseline.

About this clone: This clone's antigen is unknown. The sample holds no much larger clone one base away, and base qualities are not on file.

There are 15 amino acids in the CDR3, from cysteine to phenylalanine inclusive. CDR3 DNA is the only sequence kept; it has 45 bases, read in frame from the first base. CDR1 and CDR2, looked up from the germline V gene, are MNHEY and SVGAGI. The trim is 7 bases for V and 4 bases for J, with a gap of 17 bases between the germline ends. The time point label of this sample denotes: baseline before first vaccination. Vaccinee samples came from UK trials COV001 and COV002, including a single-blind randomized controlled phase 2/3 trial of AZD1222 (ChAdOx1 nCoV-19) in healthy adults. Trial participant PBMC samples were collected at day 0 and day 28 after the second dose for TCRbeta chain sequencing. The CDR3 regions of human TCRbeta chains were subjected to immunosequencing. On the study's bioinformatics: Repertoire TCRs were matched against a reference library of SARS-CoV-2-specific TCRs generated with the MIRA antigen-specificity platform. Breadth meant the fraction of unique TCRs that were SARS-CoV-2-associated, whereas depth meant the fraction of total T cells that were SARS-CoV-2-associated. Using the MIRA data, each spike-specific TCR was mapped to the spike region that the TCR reacts to and placed in a CD4 or CD8 class. Log10-transformed breadth and depth values were compared by one-way ANOVA with Sidak's multiple comparisons tests. The clones in this table, taken by TCRdb from immuneACCESS, are in-frame only. Not every clone is retained; where verified, under half of the shortfall comes from an unresolved V gene, and the cause of the rest is unknown. That table furnishes V, J and clone size, whereas the DNA furnished D and trimming. Present in this sample are 150,000 or so clones, 85% to 95% of which were seen just once. Approximately 2% of the sample is taken by the ten largest.

The chain was built from TRBV6-5 and TRBJ1-5; possibly the D gene is TRBD1, per 5 matching bases. The input for sequencing was peripheral blood, taken on day 0 of AZD1222 vaccination. The source of this sequence is an adult in good health. The DNA sequence is given as TGTGCCAGCACTATCCGGGGGGTAGGTAATCAGCCCCAGCATTTT. This codes for CASTIRGVGNQPQHF.